The text below deals with one T cell receptor (beta chain). Sampled blood was obtained at baseline, cycle 4 day 1, and cycle 7 day 1. The data were obtained in a study of OX40 agonist ivuxolimab in advanced cancers. The method was immunoSEQ multiplex PCR; TCRdb's version includes in-frame clones alone and lacks a portion of them. The sample carries under 40,000 clones, around 80% recorded once. Germline CDR1 reads MDHEN; CDR2 reads SYDVKM. CDR3 length: 15 residues. After removal of 6 bases from V and 1 base from J, the junction contained 8 bases not matched to a gene. The V call is TRBV28, the J call TRBJ2-7, with 8 bases identical to TRBD2. This specimen consisted of CD4+ or CD8+ T cells sorted from blood, obtained in a trial of the OX40 agonist ivuxolimab. This TCR came from an adult with an advanced solid tumor such as melanoma, head and neck, liver or kidney cancer. The CDR3 spells CASSDLGGGSYEQYF. CDR3 sequence (DNA): TGTGCCAGCAGCGACTTAGGCGGGGGGTCCTACGAGCAGTACTTC. Complete variable domain (other parts from reference TRBV28 and TRBJ2-7): DVKVTQSSRYLVKRTGEKVFLECVQDMDHENMFWYRQDPGLGLRLIYFSYDVKMKEKGDIPEGYSVSREKKERFSLILESASTNQTSMYLCASSDLGGGSYEQYFGPGTRLTVT.